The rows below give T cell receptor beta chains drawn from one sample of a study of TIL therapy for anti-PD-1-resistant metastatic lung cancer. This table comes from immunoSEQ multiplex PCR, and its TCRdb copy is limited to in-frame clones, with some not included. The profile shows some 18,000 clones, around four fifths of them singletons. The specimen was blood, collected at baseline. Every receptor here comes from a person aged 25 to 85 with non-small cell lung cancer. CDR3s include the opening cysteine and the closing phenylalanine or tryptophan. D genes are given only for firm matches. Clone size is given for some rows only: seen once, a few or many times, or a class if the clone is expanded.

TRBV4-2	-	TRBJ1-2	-	CASSQTGGGSGYTF	TGTGCCAGCAGCCAAACCGGGGGGGGCAGTGGCTACACCTTC
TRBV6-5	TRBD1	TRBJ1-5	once	CASREGQHQPQHF	TGTGCCAGCAGGGAGGGACAGCATCAGCCCCAGCATTTT
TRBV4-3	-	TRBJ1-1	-	CASSQDLVNTEAFF	TGCGCCAGCAGCCAAGATCTGGTGAACACTGAAGCTTTCTTT
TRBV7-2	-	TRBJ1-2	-	CASSLVRSGYTF	TGTGCCAGCAGCTTAGTAAGGTCTGGCTACACCTTC
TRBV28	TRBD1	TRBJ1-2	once	CASSASGTGVMLGYGYTF	TGTGCCAGCAGTGCGTCCGGGACAGGGGTAATGCTGGGCTATGGCTACACCTTC
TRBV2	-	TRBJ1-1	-	CASSANRAQGYEAFF	TGTGCCAGCAGTGCGAACAGGGCTCAAGGGTATGAAGCTTTCTTT
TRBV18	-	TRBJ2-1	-	CASSPSQGNEQFF	TGTGCCAGCTCACCGTCACAGGGTAATGAGCAGTTCTTC
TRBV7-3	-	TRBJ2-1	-	CASSLGDYGNEQFF	TGTGCCAGCAGCTTAGGAGACTACGGCAATGAGCAGTTCTTC
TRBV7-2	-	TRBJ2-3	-	CASSILWGESTDTQYF	TGTGCCAGCAGCATACTATGGGGGGAGAGCACAGATACGCAGTATTTT
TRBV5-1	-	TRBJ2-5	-	CASSLGRSWETQYF	TGCGCCAGCAGCTTAGGCCGGTCGTGGGAGACCCAGTACTTC
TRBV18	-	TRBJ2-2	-	CASSPSNKNPGELFF	TGTGCCAGCTCACCTTCAAATAAGAACCCCGGGGAGCTGTTTTTT
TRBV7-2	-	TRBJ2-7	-	CASSLVINEQYF	TGTGCCAGCAGCTTAGTCATAAACGAGCAGTACTTC
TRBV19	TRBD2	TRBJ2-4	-	CASSGRRTNIQYF	TGTGCCAGTAGCGGGAGGCGGACAAACATTCAGTACTTC
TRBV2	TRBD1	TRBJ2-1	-	CASTLALQGDEQFF	TGTGCCAGCACCCTTGCATTACAGGGGGATGAGCAGTTCTTC
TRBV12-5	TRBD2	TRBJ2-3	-	CASGPELAGGADTQYF	TGTGCTAGTGGCCCGGAGCTAGCGGGAGGAGCAGATACGCAGTATTTT
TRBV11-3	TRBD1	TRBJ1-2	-	CASSTGRDSSVYGYTF	TGTGCCAGCAGCACGGGGCGGGACAGCAGCGTCTATGGCTACACCTTC
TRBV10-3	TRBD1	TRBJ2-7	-	CAIRRDRRYYEQYF	TGTGCCATCAGAAGGGACAGGCGTTACTACGAGCAGTACTTC
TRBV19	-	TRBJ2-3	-	CATMGQAASTDTQYF	TGTGCCACTATGGGACAAGCCGCGAGCACAGATACGCAGTATTTT
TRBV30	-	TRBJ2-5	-	CAWSRGGQFQETQYF	TGTGCCTGGAGCCGAGGGGGACAATTCCAAGAGACCCAGTACTTC
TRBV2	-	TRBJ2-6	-	CASSVGSYGANVLTF	TGTGCCAGCAGTGTCGGGTCCTATGGGGCCAACGTCCTGACTTTC
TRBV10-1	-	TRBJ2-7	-	CASPPDWPAAAYEQYF	TGCGCCAGCCCTCCGGATTGGCCCGCCGCCGCCTACGAGCAGTACTTC
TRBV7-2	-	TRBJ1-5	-	CASSPRGYRGQPQHF	TGTGCCAGCAGCCCGCGAGGCTACCGGGGGCAGCCCCAGCATTTT
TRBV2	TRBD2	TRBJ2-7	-	CASNGLAGGFEQYF	TGTGCCAGCAATGGACTAGCGGGGGGCTTTGAGCAGTACTTC
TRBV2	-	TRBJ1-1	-	CASSERGQGVDTEAFF	TGTGCCAGCAGTGAGCGGGGTCAGGGTGTGGACACTGAAGCTTTCTTT
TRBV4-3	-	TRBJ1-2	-	CASSQDRQMNYGYTF	TGCGCCAGCAGCCAAGATCGGCAGATGAACTATGGCTACACCTTC
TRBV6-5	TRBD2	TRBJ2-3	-	CASISRAGGTDTQYF	TGTGCCAGCATCTCCCGGGCGGGGGGCACAGATACGCAGTATTTT
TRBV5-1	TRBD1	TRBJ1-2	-	CASSDWGGQGQGYTF	TGCGCCAGCAGCGATTGGGGTGGACAGGGACAGGGCTACACCTTC
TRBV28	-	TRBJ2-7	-	CASSGYDRPSYEQYF	TGTGCCAGCAGTGGTTATGACAGACCTTCCTACGAGCAGTACTTC
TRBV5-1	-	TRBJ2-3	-	CASSLEGRGTDTQYF	TGCGCCAGCAGCTTGGAAGGGCGGGGAACAGATACGCAGTATTTT
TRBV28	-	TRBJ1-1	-	CASRTGNTEAFF	TGTGCCAGCAGAACAGGGAACACTGAAGCTTTCTTT
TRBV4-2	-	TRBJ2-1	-	CASSPGAESYNEQFF	TGTGCCAGCAGCCCCGGAGCTGAATCCTACAATGAGCAGTTCTTC
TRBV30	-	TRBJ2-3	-	CAWSVSATTSTDTQYF	TGTGCCTGGAGTGTGTCGGCTACAACTAGCACAGATACGCAGTATTTT
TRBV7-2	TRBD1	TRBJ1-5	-	CASSSIPPDRVQPQHF	TGTGCCAGCAGCTCAATACCCCCCGACAGGGTTCAGCCCCAGCATTTT
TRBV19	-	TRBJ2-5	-	CASSVGVSLETQYF	TGTGCCAGTAGTGTAGGGGTATCCTTAGAGACCCAGTACTTC
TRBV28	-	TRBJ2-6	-	CASSLRIPSGANVLTF	TGTGCCAGCAGTTTACGGATCCCCTCTGGGGCCAACGTCCTGACTTTC
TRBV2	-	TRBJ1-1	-	CASSGGLGFKAEAFF	TGTGCCAGCAGTGGGGGCTTAGGGTTCAAGGCTGAAGCTTTCTTT
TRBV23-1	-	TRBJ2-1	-	CWDPTYNEQFF	TGTTGGGACCCGACCTACAATGAGCAGTTCTTC
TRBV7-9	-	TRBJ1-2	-	CASSFGGASGYTF	TGTGCCAGCAGCTTTGGAGGGGCTAGTGGCTACACCTTC
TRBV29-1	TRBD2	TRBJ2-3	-	CSGTGLGTDTQYF	TGCAGCGGAACGGGACTAGGCACAGATACGCAGTATTTT
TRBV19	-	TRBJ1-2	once	CASSMTTTGYTF	TGTGCCAGTAGTATGACCACTACGGGATACACCTTC
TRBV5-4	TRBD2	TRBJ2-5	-	CASGRDRGETQYF	TGTGCCAGCGGGAGGGACCGGGGAGAGACCCAGTACTTC
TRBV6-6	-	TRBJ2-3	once	CASSPRVFSTDTQYF	TGTGCCAGCAGCCCCCGGGTTTTTTCCACAGATACGCAGTATTTT
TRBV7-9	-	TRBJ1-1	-	CASSPRQGHTEAFF	TGTGCCAGCAGCCCTCGCCAGGGGCACACTGAAGCTTTCTTT
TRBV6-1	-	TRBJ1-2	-	CASDGRAYGYTF	TGTGCCAGCGATGGCAGGGCCTATGGCTACACCTTC
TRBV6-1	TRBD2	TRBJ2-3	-	CASRQASGGADTQYF	TGTGCCAGCAGGCAGGCTAGCGGGGGGGCAGATACGCAGTATTTT
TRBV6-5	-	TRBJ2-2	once	CASRQAGTGELFF	TGTGCCAGCAGACAAGCAGGGACCGGGGAGCTGTTTTTT
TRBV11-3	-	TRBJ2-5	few	CASSLDQEGTQYF	TGTGCCAGCAGCTTAGATCAGGAAGGGACCCAGTACTTC
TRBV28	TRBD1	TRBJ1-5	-	CASSPPRDRDQPQHF	TGTGCCAGCAGCCCCCCCCGGGACAGGGATCAGCCCCAGCATTTT
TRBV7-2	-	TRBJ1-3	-	CASSPDKSSGNTIYF	TGTGCCAGCAGCCCGGACAAGAGCTCTGGAAACACCATATATTTT
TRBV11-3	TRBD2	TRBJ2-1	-	CASSPGRTSGSSSYNEQFF	TGTGCCAGCAGCCCAGGAAGAACTAGCGGATCGAGCTCCTACAATGAGCAGTTCTTC
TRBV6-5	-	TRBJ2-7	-	CASSSASYEQYF	TGTGCCAGCAGTTCCGCTTCCTACGAGCAGTACTTC
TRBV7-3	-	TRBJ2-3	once	CASSPGSSGPPYTQYF	TGTGCCAGCAGCCCAGGAAGTAGCGGACCCCCATATACGCAGTATTTT
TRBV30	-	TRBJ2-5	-	CAWNRGSQETQYF	TGTGCCTGGAACCGGGGGAGCCAAGAGACCCAGTACTTC